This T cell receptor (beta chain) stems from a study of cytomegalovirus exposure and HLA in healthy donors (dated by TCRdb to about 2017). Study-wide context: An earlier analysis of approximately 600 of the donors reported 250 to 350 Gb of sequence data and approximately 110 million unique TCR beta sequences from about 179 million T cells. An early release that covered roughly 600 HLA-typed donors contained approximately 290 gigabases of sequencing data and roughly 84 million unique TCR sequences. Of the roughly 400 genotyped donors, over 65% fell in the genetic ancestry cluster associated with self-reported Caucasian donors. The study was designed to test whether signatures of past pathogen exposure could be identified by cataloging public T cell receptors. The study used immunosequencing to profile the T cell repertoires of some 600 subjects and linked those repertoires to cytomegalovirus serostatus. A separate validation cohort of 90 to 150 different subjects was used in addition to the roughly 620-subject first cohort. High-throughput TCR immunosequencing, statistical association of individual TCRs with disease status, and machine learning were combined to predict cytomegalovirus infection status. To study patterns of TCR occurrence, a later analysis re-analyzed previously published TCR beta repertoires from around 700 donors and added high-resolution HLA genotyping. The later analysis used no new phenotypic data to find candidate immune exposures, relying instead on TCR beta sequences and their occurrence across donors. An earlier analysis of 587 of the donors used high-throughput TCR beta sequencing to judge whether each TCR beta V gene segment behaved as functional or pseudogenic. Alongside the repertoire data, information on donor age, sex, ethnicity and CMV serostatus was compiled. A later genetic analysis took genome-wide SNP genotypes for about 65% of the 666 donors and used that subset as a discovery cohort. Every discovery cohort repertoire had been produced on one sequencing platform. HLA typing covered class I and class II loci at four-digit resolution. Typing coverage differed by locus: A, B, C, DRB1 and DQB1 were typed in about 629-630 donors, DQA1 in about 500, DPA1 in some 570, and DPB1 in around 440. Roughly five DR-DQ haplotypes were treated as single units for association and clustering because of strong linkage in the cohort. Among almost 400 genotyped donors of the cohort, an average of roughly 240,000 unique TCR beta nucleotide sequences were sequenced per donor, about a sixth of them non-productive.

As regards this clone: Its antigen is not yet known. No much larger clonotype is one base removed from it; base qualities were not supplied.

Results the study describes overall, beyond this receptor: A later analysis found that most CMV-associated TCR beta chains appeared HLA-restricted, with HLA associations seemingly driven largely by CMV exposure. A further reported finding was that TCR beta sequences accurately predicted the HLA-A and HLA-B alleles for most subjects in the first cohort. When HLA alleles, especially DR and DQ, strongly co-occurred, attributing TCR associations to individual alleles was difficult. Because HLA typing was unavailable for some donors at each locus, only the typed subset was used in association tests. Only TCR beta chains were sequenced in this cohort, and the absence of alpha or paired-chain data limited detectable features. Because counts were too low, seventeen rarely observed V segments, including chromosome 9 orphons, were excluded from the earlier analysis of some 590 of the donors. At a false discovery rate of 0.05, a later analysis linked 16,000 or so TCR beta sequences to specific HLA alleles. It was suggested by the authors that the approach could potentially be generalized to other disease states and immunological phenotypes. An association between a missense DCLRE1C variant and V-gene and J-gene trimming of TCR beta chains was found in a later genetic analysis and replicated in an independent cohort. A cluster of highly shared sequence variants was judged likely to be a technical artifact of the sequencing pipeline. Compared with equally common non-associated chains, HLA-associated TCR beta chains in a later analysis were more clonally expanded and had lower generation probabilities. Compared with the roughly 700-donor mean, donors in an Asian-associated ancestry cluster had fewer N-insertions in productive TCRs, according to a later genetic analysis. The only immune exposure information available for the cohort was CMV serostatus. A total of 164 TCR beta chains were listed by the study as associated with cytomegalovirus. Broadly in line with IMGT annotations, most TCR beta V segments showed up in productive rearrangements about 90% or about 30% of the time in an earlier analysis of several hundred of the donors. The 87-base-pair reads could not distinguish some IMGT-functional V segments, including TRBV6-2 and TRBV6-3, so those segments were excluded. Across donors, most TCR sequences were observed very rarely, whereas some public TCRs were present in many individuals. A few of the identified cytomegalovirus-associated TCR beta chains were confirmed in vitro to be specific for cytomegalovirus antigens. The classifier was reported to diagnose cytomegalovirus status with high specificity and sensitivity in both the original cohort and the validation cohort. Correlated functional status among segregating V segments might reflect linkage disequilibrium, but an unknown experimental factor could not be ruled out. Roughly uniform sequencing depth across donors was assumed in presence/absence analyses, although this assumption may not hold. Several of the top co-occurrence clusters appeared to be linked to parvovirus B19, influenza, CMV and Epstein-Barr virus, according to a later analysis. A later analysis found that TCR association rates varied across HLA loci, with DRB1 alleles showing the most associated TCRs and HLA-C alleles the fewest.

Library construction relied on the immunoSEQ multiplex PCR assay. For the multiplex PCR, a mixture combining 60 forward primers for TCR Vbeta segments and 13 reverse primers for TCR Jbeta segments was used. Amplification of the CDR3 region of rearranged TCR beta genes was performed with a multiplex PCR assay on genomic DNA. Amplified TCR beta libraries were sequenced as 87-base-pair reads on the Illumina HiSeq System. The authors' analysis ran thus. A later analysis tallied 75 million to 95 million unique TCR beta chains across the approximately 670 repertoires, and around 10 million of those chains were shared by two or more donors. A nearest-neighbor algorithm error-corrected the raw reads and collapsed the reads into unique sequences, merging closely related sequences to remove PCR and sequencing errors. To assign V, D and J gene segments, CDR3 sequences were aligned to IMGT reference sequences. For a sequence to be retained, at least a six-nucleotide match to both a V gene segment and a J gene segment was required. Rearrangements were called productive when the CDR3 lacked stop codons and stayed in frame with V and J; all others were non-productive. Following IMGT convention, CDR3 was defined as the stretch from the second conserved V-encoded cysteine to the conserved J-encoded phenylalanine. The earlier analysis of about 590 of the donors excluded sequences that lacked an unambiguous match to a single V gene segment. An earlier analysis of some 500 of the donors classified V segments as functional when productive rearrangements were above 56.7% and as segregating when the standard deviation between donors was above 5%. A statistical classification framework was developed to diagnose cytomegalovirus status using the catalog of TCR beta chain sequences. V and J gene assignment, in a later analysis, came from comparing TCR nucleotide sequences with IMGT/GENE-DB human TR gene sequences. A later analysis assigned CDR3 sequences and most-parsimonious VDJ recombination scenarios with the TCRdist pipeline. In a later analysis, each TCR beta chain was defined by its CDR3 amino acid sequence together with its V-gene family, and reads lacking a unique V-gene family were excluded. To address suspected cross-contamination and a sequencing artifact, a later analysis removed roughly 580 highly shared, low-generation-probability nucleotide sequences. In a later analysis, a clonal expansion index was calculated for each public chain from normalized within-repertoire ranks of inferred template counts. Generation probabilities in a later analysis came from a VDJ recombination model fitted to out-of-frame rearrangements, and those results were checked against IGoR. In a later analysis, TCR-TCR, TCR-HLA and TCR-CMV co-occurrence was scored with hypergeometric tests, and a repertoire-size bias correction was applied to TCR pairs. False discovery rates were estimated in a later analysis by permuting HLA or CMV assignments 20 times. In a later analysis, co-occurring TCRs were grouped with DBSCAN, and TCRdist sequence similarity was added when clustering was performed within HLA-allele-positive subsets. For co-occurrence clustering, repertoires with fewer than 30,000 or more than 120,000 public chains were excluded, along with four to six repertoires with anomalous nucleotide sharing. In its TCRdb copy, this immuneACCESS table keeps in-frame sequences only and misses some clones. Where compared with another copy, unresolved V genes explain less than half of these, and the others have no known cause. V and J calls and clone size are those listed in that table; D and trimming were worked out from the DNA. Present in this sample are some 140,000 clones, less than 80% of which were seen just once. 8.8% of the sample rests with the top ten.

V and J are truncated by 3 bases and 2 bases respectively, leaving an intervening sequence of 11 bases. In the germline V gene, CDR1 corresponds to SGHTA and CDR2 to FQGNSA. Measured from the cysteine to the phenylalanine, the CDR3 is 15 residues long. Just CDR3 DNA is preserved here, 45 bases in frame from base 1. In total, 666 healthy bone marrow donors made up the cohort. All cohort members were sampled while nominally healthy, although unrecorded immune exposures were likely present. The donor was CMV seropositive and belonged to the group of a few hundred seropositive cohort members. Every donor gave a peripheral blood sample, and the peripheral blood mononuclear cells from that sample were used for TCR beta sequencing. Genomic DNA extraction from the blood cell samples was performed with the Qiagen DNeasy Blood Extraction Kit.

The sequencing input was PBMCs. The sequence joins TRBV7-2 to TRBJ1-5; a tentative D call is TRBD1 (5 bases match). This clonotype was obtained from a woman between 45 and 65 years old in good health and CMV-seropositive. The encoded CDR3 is CASSLRTGGNQPQHF. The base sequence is TGTGCCAGCAGCTTGAGAACAGGCGGCAATCAGCCCCAGCATTTT.